A selection of T cell receptor beta chains follows, all from one sample in a study of regulatory T cells in long-lasting Graves disease. In TCRdb, the multiplex PCR reads were re-called with MiXCR into one record per CDR3 protein. The data show a few hundred thousand distinct CDR3 sequences, with about 17% seen just once and about 14% held by the top ten. These data were likewise used in another study, on T cells in Graves' hyperthyroidism and ophthalmopathy.

Sequencing was performed on peripheral blood mononuclear cells (PBMCs), taken at new diagnosis, from a patient treated with antithyroid drugs. The origin of the receptors is a woman in her twenties or thirties with Graves disease. Each CDR3 is given with its conserved first and last residue. The D gene is left open where the match is weak. Some rows mark clone size as missing; the rest say once, few, many or name a class of expanded clone.

abundance	d_gene	v_gene	len	j_gene	CDR3aa	CDR3nt
many	NA	TRBV15	16	TRBJ2-1	CATSTHGPLGGNEQFF	TGTGCCACCAGCACCCATGGGCCGTTGGGTGGCAATGAGCAGTTCTTC
few	NA	TRBV6-1	15	TRBJ1-2	CARPIRNGGHNGYTF	TGTGCCAGGCCCATCAGAAACGGTGGGCACAATGGCTACACCTTC
many	NA	TRBV27	11	TRBJ2-7	CASLDTYEQYF	TGTGCCAGCTTAGACACTTACGAGCAGTACTTC
NA	TRBD1	TRBV2	15	TRBJ2-3	CASRGTGGRLDTQYF	TGTGCCAGCAGAGGGACAGGGGGCCGCTTAGATACGCAGTATTTT
NA	TRBD1	TRBV6-9	19	TRBJ2-6	CASSSALRGLGSGANVLTF	TGTGCCAGCAGTTCGGCCCTCAGGGGGCTTGGGTCTGGGGCCAACGTCCTGACTTTC
many	NA	TRBV6-5	15	TRBJ1-1	CASSYSQGAFAEAFF	TGTGCCAGCAGTTACTCCCAGGGAGCGTTCGCTGAAGCTTTCTTT
NA	NA	TRBV27	14	TRBJ1-2	CASSFQFGDYGYTF	TGTGCCAGCAGTTTCCAGTTTGGGGATTATGGCTACACCTTC
many	NA	TRBV7-2	16	TRBJ2-2	CASSYRPGSDTGELFF	TGTGCCAGCAGCTACCGCCCGGGCAGCGACACCGGGGAGCTGTTTTTT
NA	TRBD2	TRBV24-1	14	TRBJ2-3	CATSVTSGTDTQYF	TGTGCCACCAGTGTAACTAGCGGGACAGATACGCAGTATTTT
many	NA	TRBV18	12	TRBJ2-7	CASSPFAVEQYF	TGTGCCAGCTCACCATTCGCAGTGGAGCAGTACTTC
many	NA	TRBV12-3/TRBV12-4	11	TRBJ1-2	CASSFDSLTHF	TGTGCCAGCAGTTTTGACAGCCTGACCCACTTC
many	TRBD1	TRBV6-4	15	TRBJ1-1	CASQDRAGIGTEAFF	TGTGCCAGCCAAGACAGGGCCGGGATAGGCACTGAAGCTTTCTTT
many	NA	TRBV5-1	13	TRBJ1-5	CASSFSVNQPQHF	TGCGCCAGCAGCTTCTCAGTAAATCAGCCCCAGCATTTT
NA	NA	TRBV19	13	TRBJ1-1	CASSWFMNTEAFF	TGTGCCAGTAGTTGGTTCATGAACACTGAAGCTTTCTTT
many	TRBD2	TRBV20-1	17	TRBJ2-1	CSARGLAGGRSYNEQFF	TGCAGTGCTAGAGGACTAGCGGGGGGGCGATCCTACAATGAGCAGTTCTTC
many	NA	TRBV7-3	15	TRBJ2-2	CASSRDRENTGELFF	TGTGCCAGCAGTCGTGACAGAGAGAACACCGGGGAGCTGTTTTTT
many	NA	TRBV29-1	14	TRBJ1-4	CSVGSGGGGEKLFF	TGCAGCGTTGGGTCAGGCGGGGGAGGTGAAAAACTGTTTTTT
few	TRBD1	TRBV20-1	16	TRBJ1-6	CSARDLDRGDGSPLHF	TGCAGTGCTAGAGATTTGGACAGGGGGGACGGGTCACCCCTCCACTTT
many	TRBD2	TRBV11-2	15	TRBJ2-1	CASGGGRGDYNEQFF	TGTGCCAGCGGTGGGGGGCGGGGGGACTACAATGAGCAGTTCTTC
many	NA	TRBV5-1	13	TRBJ2-2	CASSLSMTGELFF	TGCGCCAGCAGCCTGTCAATGACCGGGGAGCTGTTTTTT
many	NA	TRBV19	13	TRBJ2-7	CASSMADAYEQYF	TGTGCCAGTAGTATGGCCGACGCCTACGAGCAGTACTTC
many	NA	TRBV2	13	TRBJ1-1	CASSESSGTEAFF	TGTGCCAGCAGTGAGTCGAGTGGAACTGAAGCTTTCTTT
many	NA	TRBV12-3/TRBV12-4	12	TRBJ1-1	CASSLPYTEAFF	TGTGCCAGCAGCCTCCCGTACACTGAAGCTTTCTTT
few	NA	TRBV20-1	17	TRBJ1-3	CSAREGGGAVAGNTIYF	TGCAGTGCTAGGGAGGGGGGGGGAGCCGTAGCAGGAAACACCATATATTTT
NA	TRBD1	TRBV9	12	TRBJ1-2	CASSDRGDGYTF	TGTGCCAGCAGCGACAGGGGGGATGGCTACACCTTC
many	TRBD1	TRBV10-2	15	TRBJ2-7	CASSDPGQGSYEQYF	TGCGCCAGCAGTGACCCGGGACAGGGTTCCTACGAGCAGTACTTC
many	NA	TRBV6-2/TRBV6-3	13	TRBJ1-4	CASSYWVTEKLFF	TGTGCCAGCAGTTACTGGGTTACCGAAAAACTGTTTTTT
NA	NA	TRBV6-5	15	TRBJ1-3	CASSYGPEAGNTIYF	TGTGCCAGCAGTTACGGGCCAGAAGCTGGAAACACCATATATTTT
NA	TRBD1	TRBV4-1	18	TRBJ2-3	CASSQPWTGPRSTDTQYF	TGCGCCAGCAGCCAACCATGGACAGGACCCAGAAGCACAGATACGCAGTATTTT
NA	TRBD1	TRBV2	17	TRBJ1-5	CASRSGTGAGGDQPQHF	TGTGCCAGCAGGTCCGGGACAGGGGCCGGAGGAGATCAGCCCCAGCATTTT
NA	NA	TRBV5-1	15	TRBJ2-4	CASSLGPGGKNIQYF	TGCGCCAGCAGCTTGGGTCCCGGAGGCAAAAACATTCAGTACTTC
NA	TRBD2	TRBV7-9	16	TRBJ2-6	CASTRGGGSGANVLTF	TGTGCCAGCACCCGGGGGGGGGGCTCTGGGGCCAACGTCCTGACTTTC
many	NA	TRBV5-1	11	TRBJ2-1	CASTYGGLQFF	TGCGCCAGCACCTACGGGGGGCTGCAGTTCTTC
many	TRBD1	TRBV12-3/TRBV12-4	16	TRBJ1-6	CASSHLGQGSVSPLHF	TGTGCCAGCAGTCACCTCGGACAGGGGTCGGTTTCACCCCTCCACTTT
few	NA	TRBV27	15	TRBJ1-1	CASSFNPGTHTEAFF	TGTGCCAGCAGTTTCAATCCGGGGACTCACACTGAAGCTTTCTTT
NA	NA	TRBV27	14	TRBJ2-3	CASSVSPTSGTQYF	TGTGCCAGCAGCGTTAGCCCAACCTCGGGTACGCAGTATTTT